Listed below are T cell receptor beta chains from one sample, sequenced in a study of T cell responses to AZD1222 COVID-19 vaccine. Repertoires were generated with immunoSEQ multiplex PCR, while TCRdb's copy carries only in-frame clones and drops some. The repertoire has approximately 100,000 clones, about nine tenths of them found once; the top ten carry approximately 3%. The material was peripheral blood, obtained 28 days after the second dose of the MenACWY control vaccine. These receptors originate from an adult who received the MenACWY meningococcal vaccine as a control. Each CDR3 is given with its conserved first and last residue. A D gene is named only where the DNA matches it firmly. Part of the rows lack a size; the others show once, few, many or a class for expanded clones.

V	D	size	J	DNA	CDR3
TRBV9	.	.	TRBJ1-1	TGTGCCAGCAGCGTAGCCCCCCAAAGGGGGAACACTGAAGCTTTCTTT	CASSVAPQRGNTEAFF
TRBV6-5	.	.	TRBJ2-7	TGTGCCAGCAGTTCTATTAACAGGGCAGGGGGGGAGCAGTACTTC	CASSSINRAGGEQYF
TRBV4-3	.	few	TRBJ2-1	TGCGCCAGCAGCCTCATATACCCCCCAGGGCACAATGAGCAGTTCTTC	CASSLIYPPGHNEQFF
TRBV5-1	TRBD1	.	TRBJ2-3	TGCGCCAGCAGCTTGGGGGGACAGGGTAATATGAGGACAGATACGCAGTATTTT	CASSLGGQGNMRTDTQYF
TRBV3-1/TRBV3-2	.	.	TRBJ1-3	TGTGCCAGCAGCCGCCGTTCAGGGGAGAAGTCTGGAAACACCATATATTTT	CASSRRSGEKSGNTIYF
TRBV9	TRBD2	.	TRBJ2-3	TGTGCCAGCAGCTCCTGGACTAGCCGCACAGATACGCAGTATTTT	CASSSWTSRTDTQYF
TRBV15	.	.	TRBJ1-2	TGTGCCACCAGCAGAGGAGGGACGGGGGCAAACTATGGCTACACCTTC	CATSRGGTGANYGYTF
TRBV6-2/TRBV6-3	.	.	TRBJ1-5	TGTGCCAGCAGTTACTCGGTCCGGGGGGGCAATCAGCCCCAGCATTTT	CASSYSVRGGNQPQHF
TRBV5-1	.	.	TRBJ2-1	TGCGCCAGCAGCTTGGGCATCCGGGGGCCCATCCGCTCCTACAATGAGCAGTTCTTC	CASSLGIRGPIRSYNEQFF
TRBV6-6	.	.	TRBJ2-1	TGTGCCAGCAGTTACTCGGTTAGGGGCAATGAGCAGTTCTTC	CASSYSVRGNEQFF
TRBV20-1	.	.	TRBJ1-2	TGCAGGGGAACAGGGTCTTATGGCTACACCTTC	CRGTGSYGYTF
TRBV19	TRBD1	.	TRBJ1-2	TGTGCCAGTAGTACTGAGGGGGCGGCTGGCTACACCTTC	CASSTEGAAGYTF
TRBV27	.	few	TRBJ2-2	TGTGCCAGCAGTTTACAGGGCTTAACCCCGAACACCGGGGAGCTGTTTTTT	CASSLQGLTPNTGELFF
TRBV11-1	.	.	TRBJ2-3	TGTGCCAGCAGCTCCCAACACACAGATACGCAGTATTTT	CASSSQHTDTQYF
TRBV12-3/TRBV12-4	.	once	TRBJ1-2	TGTGCCAGCAGGAGAGGTTCACGTGGCTACACCTTC	CASRRGSRGYTF
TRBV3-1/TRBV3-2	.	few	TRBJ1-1	TGTGCCAGCAGCCACTCCGGGAACACTGAAGCTTTCTTT	CASSHSGNTEAFF
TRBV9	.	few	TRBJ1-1	TGTGCCAGCAGCGCCGGACGGGGGAACACTGAAGCTTTCTTT	CASSAGRGNTEAFF
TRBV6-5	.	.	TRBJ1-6	TGTGCCAGCAGTACGCAGGGGACCCGTAATTCACCCCTCCACTTT	CASSTQGTRNSPLHF
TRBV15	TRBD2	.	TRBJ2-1	TGTGCCACCAGCAGCCTAGCGGGGGGCCGAAAGAGCTCCTACAATGAGCAGTTCTTC	CATSSLAGGRKSSYNEQFF
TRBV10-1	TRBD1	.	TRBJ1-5	TGCGCCAGCAGTGAGTTAGACCGGGACAGGAGCACCCCCCAGCATTTT	CASSELDRDRSTPQHF
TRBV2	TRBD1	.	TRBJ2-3	TGTGCCAGCAGCGCACAGGGGAGCACAGATACGCAGTATTTT	CASSAQGSTDTQYF
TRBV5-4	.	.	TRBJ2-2	TGTGCCAGCAGCTTGGACAGGCTAAACACCGGGGAGCTGTTTTTT	CASSLDRLNTGELFF
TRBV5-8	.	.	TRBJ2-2	TGTGCCAGCAGCCCACGGACGTACCTGGACACCGGGGAGCTGTTTTTT	CASSPRTYLDTGELFF
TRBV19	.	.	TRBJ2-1	TGTGCCAGTAGTATGGGGTACTACAATGAGCAGTTCTTC	CASSMGYYNEQFF
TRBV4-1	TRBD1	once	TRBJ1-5	TGCGCCAGCAGCCAGGGACAGGGTGACAATCAGCCCCAGCATTTT	CASSQGQGDNQPQHF
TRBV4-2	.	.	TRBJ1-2	TGTGCCAGCAGCCAAGAATTGAGGGGGGCTGACTATGGCTACACCTTC	CASSQELRGADYGYTF
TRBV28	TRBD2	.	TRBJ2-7	TGTGCCAGCAGTACCGGGACTAGCGGGGGCCTAATCTCCTACGAGCAGTACTTC	CASSTGTSGGLISYEQYF
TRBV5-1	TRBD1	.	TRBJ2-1	TGCGCCAGCAGCTTCAAGACAGGGCCCTACAATGAGCAGTTCTTC	CASSFKTGPYNEQFF
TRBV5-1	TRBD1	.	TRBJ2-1	TGCGCCAGCAGCACTAAGGGGGCTCGCGCTGAGCAGTTCTTC	CASSTKGARAEQFF
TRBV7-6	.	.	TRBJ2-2	TGTGCCAGCAGCCCCGTTGGGCCGGGGCAGGCCGGGGAGCTGTTTTTT	CASSPVGPGQAGELFF
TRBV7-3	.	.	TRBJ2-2	TGTGCCAGCCGTTTAGGGGGGCAGAACACCGGGGAGCTGTTTTTT	CASRLGGQNTGELFF
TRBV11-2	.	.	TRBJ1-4	TGTGCCAGCAGCCGGGGCGGAGGGTTGAATGAAAAACTGTTTTTT	CASSRGGGLNEKLFF
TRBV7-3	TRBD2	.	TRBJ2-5	TGTGCCAGCAGCACCGGGACTAGCGGGGGGGCCGGAGAGACCCAGTACTTC	CASSTGTSGGAGETQYF
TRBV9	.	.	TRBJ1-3	TGTGCCAGCAGCGTAGGATTTGGAAACACCATATATTTT	CASSVGFGNTIYF
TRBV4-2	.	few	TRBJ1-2	TGTGCCAGCAGCCAAGATCGTATGGGAAGGGCGGGTGGCTACACCTTC	CASSQDRMGRAGGYTF
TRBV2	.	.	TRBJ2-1	TGTGCCAGCAGTCAGCGGGCAGACAATGAGCAGTTCTTC	CASSQRADNEQFF
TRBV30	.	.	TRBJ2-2	TGTGCCTGGAGTCTGGGACAGAACACCGGGGAGCTGTTTTTT	CAWSLGQNTGELFF
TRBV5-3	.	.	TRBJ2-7	TGTGCCAGAAGCTTGGCGCAGCCGAAGGGCCACGAGCAGTACTTC	CARSLAQPKGHEQYF
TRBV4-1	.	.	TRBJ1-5	TGCGCCAGCAGCCAAGATGTGCAGGGGAGCAATCAGCCCCAGCATTTT	CASSQDVQGSNQPQHF
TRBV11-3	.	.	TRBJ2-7	TGTGCCAGCAGCTCGGGGACAACCTACGAGCAGTACTTC	CASSSGTTYEQYF
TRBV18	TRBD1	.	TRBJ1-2	TGTGCCAGCTCACCAGATATAGCGGGACAGGGAAACTATGGCTACACCTTC	CASSPDIAGQGNYGYTF
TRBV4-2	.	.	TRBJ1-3	TGTGCCAGCAGCCACCCTATTGGGGGGCAGACAAACACCATATATTTT	CASSHPIGGQTNTIYF
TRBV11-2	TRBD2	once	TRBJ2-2	TGTGCCAGCAGCTTAGGATTTAGCGGGGGCCTCCCCGGGGAGCTGTTTTTT	CASSLGFSGGLPGELFF
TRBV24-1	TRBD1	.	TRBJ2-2	TGTGCCACCAGTGATTTTGGGACAGGGGCGGTCGGGGAGCTGTTTTTT	CATSDFGTGAVGELFF
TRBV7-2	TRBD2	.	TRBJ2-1	TGTGCCAGCAGCGTTAGCGGGGGGGTCTCCTACAATGAGCAGTTCTTC	CASSVSGGVSYNEQFF
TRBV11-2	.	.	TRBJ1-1	TGTGCCAGCAGCTTACGCACAGGATTTCCTGAAGCTTTCTTT	CASSLRTGFPEAFF
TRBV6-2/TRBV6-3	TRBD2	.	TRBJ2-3	TGTGCCAGCAGTTACCCTGAAACTAGCGGGGGGCCAGCGGATACGCAGTATTTT	CASSYPETSGGPADTQYF
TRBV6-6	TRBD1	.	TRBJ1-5	TGTGCCAGCAGTTTGACAGGGGGACAGCCCCAGCATTTT	CASSLTGGQPQHF
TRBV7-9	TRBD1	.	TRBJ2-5	TGTGCCAGCAGCCGCTCGGGACAGGGTCTCGAGACCCAGTACTTC	CASSRSGQGLETQYF
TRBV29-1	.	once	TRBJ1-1	TGCAGCGTTGAACAGGGACCCGTCGAAGCTTTCTTT	CSVEQGPVEAFF
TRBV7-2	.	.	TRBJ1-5	TGTGCCAGCAGCTTAGGATACGCCGAGAGTCAGCCCCAGCATTTT	CASSLGYAESQPQHF
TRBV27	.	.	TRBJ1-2	TGTGCCAGCAGTTTATCGAGGTTAGGCAACACTAACTATGGCTACACCTTC	CASSLSRLGNTNYGYTF
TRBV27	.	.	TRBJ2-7	TGTGCCAGCAGTTTATCTTCCCCCTACGAGCAGTACTTC	CASSLSSPYEQYF